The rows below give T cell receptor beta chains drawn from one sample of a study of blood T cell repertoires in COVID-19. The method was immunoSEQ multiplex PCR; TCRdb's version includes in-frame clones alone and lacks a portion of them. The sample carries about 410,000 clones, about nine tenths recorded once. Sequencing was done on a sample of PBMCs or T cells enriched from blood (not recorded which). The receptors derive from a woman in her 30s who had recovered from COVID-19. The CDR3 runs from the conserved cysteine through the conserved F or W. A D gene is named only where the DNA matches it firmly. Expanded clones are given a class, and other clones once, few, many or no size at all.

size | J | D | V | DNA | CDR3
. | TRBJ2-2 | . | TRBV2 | TGTGCCAGCAGTGAGCGGAGGTTTGAGCTGTTTTTT | CASSERRFELFF
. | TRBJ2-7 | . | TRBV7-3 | TGTGCCAGCAGCTTAGACGGGATAGGTATCTACGAGCAGTACTTC | CASSLDGIGIYEQYF
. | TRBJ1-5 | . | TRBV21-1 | TGTGCCAGCAGCAAATCTGCCCGTACAGGAGATCAGCCCCAGCATTTT | CASSKSARTGDQPQHF
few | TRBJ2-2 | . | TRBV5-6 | TGTGCCAGCAGCTTGGACTCGGGCACCGGGGAGCTGTTTTTT | CASSLDSGTGELFF
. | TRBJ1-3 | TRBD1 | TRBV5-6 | TGTGCCAGCAGCTACGGACAGGTTAACTCGGGAAACACCATATATTTT | CASSYGQVNSGNTIYF
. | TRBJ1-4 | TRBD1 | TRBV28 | TGTGCCAGCAGTTTAGGGACAGGGGTTAATGAAAAACTGTTTTTT | CASSLGTGVNEKLFF
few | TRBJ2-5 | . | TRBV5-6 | TGTGCCTCACTGGGAGGGGGGGCGATAGTAGAGACCCAGTACTTC | CASLGGGAIVETQYF
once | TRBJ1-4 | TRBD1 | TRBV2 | TGTGCCAGCAGTGAAGGGTACAGGGGGGAAAAACTGTTTTTT | CASSEGYRGEKLFF
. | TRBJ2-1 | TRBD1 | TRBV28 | TGTGCCAGCACCCTACCGACAGGGACGTCCTACAATGAGCAGTTCTTC | CASTLPTGTSYNEQFF
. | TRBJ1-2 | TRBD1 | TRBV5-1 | TGCGCCAGCAGCCACTGGACAGGGCCCGTCTATGGCTACACCTTC | CASSHWTGPVYGYTF
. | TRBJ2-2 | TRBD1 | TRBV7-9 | TGTGCCAGCAGCGCCTTGGACAGGGGGCAGGTCGGGGAGCTGTTTTTT | CASSALDRGQVGELFF
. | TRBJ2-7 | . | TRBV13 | TGTGCCAGCAGCTTAGTTTCAGACAACCCAACCTACGAGCAGTACTTC | CASSLVSDNPTYEQYF
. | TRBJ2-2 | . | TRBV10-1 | TGCGCCAGCAGTGCAGTTGGTACCGGGGAGCTGTTTTTT | CASSAVGTGELFF
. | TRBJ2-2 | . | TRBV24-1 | TGTGCCACCAGCCCCGGGGGTACCGGGGAGCTGTTTTTT | CATSPGGTGELFF
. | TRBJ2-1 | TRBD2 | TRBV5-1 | TGCGCCAGCAGCGCGGGGGGGAGCTCCTACAATGAGCAGTTCTTC | CASSAGGSSYNEQFF
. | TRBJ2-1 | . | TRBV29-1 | TGCAGCGCGCAAACTAGCAATCGTAACTCCTACAATGAGCAGTTCTTC | CSAQTSNRNSYNEQFF
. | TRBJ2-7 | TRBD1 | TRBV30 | TGTGCCTGGAGTGCCCGACAGGGAAACTACGAGCAGTACTTC | CAWSARQGNYEQYF
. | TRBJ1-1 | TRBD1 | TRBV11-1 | TGTGCCAGCAGCTTTGGGACAGGGGACACTGAAGCTTTCTTT | CASSFGTGDTEAFF
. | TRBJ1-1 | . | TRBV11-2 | TGTGCCAGCAGCTCAGCGGTACTCGCAAACACTGAAGCTTTCTTT | CASSSAVLANTEAFF
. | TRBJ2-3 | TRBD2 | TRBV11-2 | TGTGCCAGCAGCACCGGGACTAGCGGGGGGGTCTCCCCGCAGTATTTT | CASSTGTSGGVSPQYF
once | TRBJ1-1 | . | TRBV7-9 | TGTGCCAGCAGCTGGAAGACAGCAGTTGAAGCTTTCTTT | CASSWKTAVEAFF
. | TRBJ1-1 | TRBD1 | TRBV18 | TGTGCCAGCTCACCAGAAGCGCGCGGACAGGGGATGACTGAAGCTTTCTTT | CASSPEARGQGMTEAFF